This TCR beta chain was observed in a study of T cell responses to AZD1222 COVID-19 vaccine (dated by TCRdb to the early 2020s). Study-wide context: Because spike-specific TCR depth and breadth did not differ between the two schedules, AZD1222 recipients who got a second dose at roughly 4 weeks were pooled with those who got a second dose at roughly 12 weeks. A total of approximately 240 trial participants underwent TCR sequencing, of whom about 210 had received two doses of AZD1222 and approximately 25 had received two doses of the MenACWY control vaccine. Trial participants were enrolled by age into 18-55, 56-69 and 70-plus year subgroups, with approximately 150, 28 and 58 TCR-sequenced participants respectively.

Results the study describes overall, beyond this receptor: The whole spike protein was spanned by vaccine-associated CD4 TCRs, and dominant responses were seen in regions 160-218 and 743-854. Because no day 14 peak-response samples were available, the repertoires could be characterized only after the peak T cell response. The 56-69-year group was small, and its depth increase did not reach significance, likely because of low power. Participants were mostly white British and included more females than males, and it was suggested by the authors that clonal diversity may have been underestimated. After two AZD1222 doses, both the breadth and the depth of spike-specific TCRs were significantly higher than at day 0 and than in MenACWY recipients. Reportedly, close to half of the unique spike-specific TCRs recognized epitopes lying outside the regions that are mutated in the B.1.351 and B.1.1.7 variants. Conclusions about previously exposed vaccinees are limited because only five to seven AZD1222 recipients were SARS-CoV-2 seropositive at baseline.

This clone came up a few times. The clone's antigen remains unknown. Base qualities are not recorded, but no much larger clone differs from it by a single base. Trimming costs V 0 bases and J 4 bases, and their ends lie 12 bases apart. According to the germline V gene, CDR1 reads KGHSH and CDR2 reads LQKENI. The CDR3 spans 16 residues, from the cysteine through the phenylalanine. Only the CDR3 part of the read is kept: 48 bases, read in frame from the first base. The CDR3 regions of human TCRbeta chains were subjected to immunosequencing. The authors processed their data as follows. Repertoire TCRs were checked for matches against a reference library of SARS-CoV-2-specific TCRs that had been generated using the MIRA antigen-specificity platform. Breadth was defined as the fraction of unique TCRs that were SARS-CoV-2-associated, and depth was defined as the fraction of total T cells that were SARS-CoV-2-associated. Each spike-specific TCR was assigned to its reactive spike region and to a CD4 or CD8 class using the MIRA data. Log10-transformed breadth and depth values were compared by one-way ANOVA with Sidak's multiple comparisons tests. In TCRdb, the immuneACCESS table is reduced to in-frame sequences with V and J assigned. These tables do not hold every clone; where another copy was compared, an unresolved V gene accounts for under half, and the others remain unexplained. Clonal size and the V and J genes are those of that table, whereas D and trimming came from the DNA. Counted in this sample were approximately 20,000 clones; roughly 80% of them appeared once. The leading ten clones occupy around 40% of the sample.

According to the study, the label for this sample's time point signals: baseline before first vaccination. The vaccinee samples were drawn from two UK trials, COV001 and COV002, one of which was a single-blind randomized controlled phase 2/3 trial testing AZD1222 (ChAdOx1 nCoV-19) in healthy adults. Trial participant PBMC samples were collected at day 0 and day 28 after the second dose for TCRbeta chain sequencing. The TCR was taken from an adult in good health. The sequence links TRBV18 to TRBJ2-2; possibly the D gene is TRBD2, per 5 matching bases. The sequencing used peripheral blood, collected on day 0 of AZD1222 vaccination. The DNA sequence follows: TGTGCCAGCTCACCACCGTCTCCGGAGGTCACCGGGGAGCTGTTTTTT. Its protein is CASSPPSPEVTGELFF.